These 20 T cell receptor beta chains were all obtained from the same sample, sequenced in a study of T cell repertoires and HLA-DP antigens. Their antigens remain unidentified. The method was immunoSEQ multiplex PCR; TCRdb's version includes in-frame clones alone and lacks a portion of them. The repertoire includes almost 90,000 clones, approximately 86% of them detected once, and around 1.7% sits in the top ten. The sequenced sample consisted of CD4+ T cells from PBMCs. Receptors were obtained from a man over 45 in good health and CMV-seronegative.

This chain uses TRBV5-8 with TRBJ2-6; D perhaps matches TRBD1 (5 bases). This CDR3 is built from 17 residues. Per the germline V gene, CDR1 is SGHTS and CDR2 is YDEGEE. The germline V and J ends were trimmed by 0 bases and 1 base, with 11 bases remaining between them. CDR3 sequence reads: CASSLGDSLSGANVLTF. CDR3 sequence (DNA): TGTGCCAGCAGCTTGGGCGACAGCTTATCTGGGGCCAACGTCCTGACTTTC. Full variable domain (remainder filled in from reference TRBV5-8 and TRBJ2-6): EAGVTQSPTHLIKTRGQQATLRCSPISGHTSVYWYQQALGLGLQFLLWYDEGEERNRGNFPPRFSGRQFPNYSSELNVNALELEDSALYLCASSLGDSLSGANVLTFGAGSRLTVL.

Here the CDR3 reads CASTSSGRALGANVLTF. The CDR3 nucleotides are TGTGCCAGCACTTCTAGCGGGAGGGCCCTGGGGGCCAACGTCCTGACTTTC. The chain is built from TRBV28 and TRBJ2-6, with 12 bases aligning to TRBD2. The CDR3 totals 17 residues. The V gene's germline CDR1 is MDHEN and CDR2 SYDVKM. V was clipped by 7 bases and J by 4 bases; unmatched bases: 8. The whole variable domain, filled in from reference TRBV28 and TRBJ2-6, reads DVKVTQSSRYLVKRTGEKVFLECVQDMDHENMFWYRQDPGLGLRLIYFSYDVKMKEKGDIPEGYSVSREKKERFSLILESASTNQTSMYLCASTSSGRALGANVLTFGAGSRLTVL.

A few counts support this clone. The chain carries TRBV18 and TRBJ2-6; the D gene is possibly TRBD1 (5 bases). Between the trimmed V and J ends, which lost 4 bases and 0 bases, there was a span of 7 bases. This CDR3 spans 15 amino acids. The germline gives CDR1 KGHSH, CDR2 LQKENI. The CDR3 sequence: CASSLDTSGANVLTF. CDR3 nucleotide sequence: TGTGCCAGCTCACTGGACACCTCTGGGGCCAACGTCCTGACTTTC. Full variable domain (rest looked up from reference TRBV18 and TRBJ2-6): NAGVMQNPRHLVRRRGQEARLRCSPMKGHSHVYWYRQLPEEGLKFMVYLQKENIIDESGMPKERFSAEFPKEGPSILRIQQVVRGDSAAYFCASSLDTSGANVLTFGAGSRLTVL.

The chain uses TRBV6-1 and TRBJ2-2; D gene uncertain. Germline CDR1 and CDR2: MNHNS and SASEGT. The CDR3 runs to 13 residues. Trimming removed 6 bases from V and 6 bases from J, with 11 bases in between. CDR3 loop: CASRWSGPGELFF. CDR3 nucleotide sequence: TGTGCCAGCAGATGGTCCGGACCCGGGGAGCTGTTTTTT.

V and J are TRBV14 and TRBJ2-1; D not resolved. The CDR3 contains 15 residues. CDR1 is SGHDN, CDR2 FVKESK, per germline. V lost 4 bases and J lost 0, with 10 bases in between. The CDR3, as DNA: TGTGCCAGCAGCCGAGACGTTAGCTCCTACAATGAGCAGTTCTTC. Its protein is CASSRDVSSYNEQFF.

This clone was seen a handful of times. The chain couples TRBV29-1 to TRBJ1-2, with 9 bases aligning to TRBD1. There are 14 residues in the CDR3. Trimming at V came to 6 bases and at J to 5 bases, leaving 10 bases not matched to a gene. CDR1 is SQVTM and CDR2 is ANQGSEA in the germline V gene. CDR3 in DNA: TGCAGCGTGGACCGGGACAGGGAGTCGTATGGCTACACCTTC. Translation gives CSVDRDRESYGYTF.

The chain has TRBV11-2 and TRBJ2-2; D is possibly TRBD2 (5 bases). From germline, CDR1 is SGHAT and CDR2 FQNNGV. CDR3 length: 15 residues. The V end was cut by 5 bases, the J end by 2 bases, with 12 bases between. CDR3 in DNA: TGTGCCAGCAGCCACAGAGAGGGCAACACCGGGGAGCTGTTTTTT. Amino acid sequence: CASSHREGNTGELFF.

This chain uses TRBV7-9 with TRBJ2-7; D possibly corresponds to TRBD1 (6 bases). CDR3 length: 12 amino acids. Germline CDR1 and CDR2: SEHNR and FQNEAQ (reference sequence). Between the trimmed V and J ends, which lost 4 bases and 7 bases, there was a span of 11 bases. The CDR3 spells CASSSPDREQYF. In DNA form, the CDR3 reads TGTGCCAGCAGCTCACCTGACAGGGAGCAGTACTTC.

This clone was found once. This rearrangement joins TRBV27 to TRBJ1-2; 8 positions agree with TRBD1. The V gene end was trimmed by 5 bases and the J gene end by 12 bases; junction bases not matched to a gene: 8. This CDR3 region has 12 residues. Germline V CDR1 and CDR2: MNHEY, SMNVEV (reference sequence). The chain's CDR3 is CASSVPGGADTF. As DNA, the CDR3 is TGTGCCAGCAGTGTCCCAGGGGGCGCGGACACCTTC.

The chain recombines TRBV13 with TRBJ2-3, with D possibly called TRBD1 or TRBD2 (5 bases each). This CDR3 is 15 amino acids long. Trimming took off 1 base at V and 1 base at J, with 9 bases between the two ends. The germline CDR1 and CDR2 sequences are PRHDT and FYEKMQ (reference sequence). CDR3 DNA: TGTGCCAGCAGCTTAGATCGGGGACGCACAGATACGCAGTATTTT. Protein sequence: CASSLDRGRTDTQYF.

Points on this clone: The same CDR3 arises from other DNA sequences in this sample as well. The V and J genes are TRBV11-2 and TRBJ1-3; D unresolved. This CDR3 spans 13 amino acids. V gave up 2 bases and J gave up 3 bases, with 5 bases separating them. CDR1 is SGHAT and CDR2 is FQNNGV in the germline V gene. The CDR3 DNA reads TGTGCCAGCAGCTTATTAAGTGGAAACACCATATATTTT. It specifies CASSLLSGNTIYF.

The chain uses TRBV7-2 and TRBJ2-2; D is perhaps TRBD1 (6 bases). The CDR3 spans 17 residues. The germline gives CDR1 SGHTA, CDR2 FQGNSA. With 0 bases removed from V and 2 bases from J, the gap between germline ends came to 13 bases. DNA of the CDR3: TGTGCCAGCAGCTTAGCGTCAGGGGCGCTAAACACCGGGGAGCTGTTTTTT. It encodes CASSLASGALNTGELFF.

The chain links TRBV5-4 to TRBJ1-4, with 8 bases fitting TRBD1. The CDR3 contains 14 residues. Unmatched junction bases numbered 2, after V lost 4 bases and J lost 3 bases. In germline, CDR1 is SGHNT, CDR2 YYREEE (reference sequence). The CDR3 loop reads CASSPGQANEKLFF. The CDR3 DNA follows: TGTGCCAGCAGCCCGGGACAGGCTAATGAAAAACTGTTTTTT.

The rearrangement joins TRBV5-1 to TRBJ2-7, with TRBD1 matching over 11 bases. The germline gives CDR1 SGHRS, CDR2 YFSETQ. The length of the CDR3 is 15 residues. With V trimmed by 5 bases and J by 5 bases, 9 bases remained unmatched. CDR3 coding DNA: TGCGCCAGCAGGTCATCCGGGACAGGGGGGAACGAGCAGTACTTC. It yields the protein CASRSSGTGGNEQYF.

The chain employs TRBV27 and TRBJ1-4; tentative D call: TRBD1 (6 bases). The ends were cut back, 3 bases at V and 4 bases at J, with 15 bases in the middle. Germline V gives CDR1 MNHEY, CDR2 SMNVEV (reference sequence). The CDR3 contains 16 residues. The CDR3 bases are TGTGCCAGCAGTTTTACGGCAGGGGCCATTAATGAAAAACTGTTTTTT. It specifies CASSFTAGAINEKLFF.

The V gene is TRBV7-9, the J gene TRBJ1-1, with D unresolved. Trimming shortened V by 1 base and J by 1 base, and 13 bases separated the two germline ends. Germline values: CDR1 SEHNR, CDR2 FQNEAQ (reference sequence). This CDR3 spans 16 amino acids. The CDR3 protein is CASSLEGNIGNTEAFF. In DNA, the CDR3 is TGTGCCAGCAGCTTAGAGGGTAACATCGGGAACACTGAAGCTTTCTTT.

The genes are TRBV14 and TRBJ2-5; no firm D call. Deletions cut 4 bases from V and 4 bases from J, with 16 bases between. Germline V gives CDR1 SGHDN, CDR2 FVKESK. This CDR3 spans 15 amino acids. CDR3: CASSPVRWVAETQYF. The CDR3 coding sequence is TGTGCCAGCAGCCCCGTCCGCTGGGTGGCAGAGACCCAGTACTTC.

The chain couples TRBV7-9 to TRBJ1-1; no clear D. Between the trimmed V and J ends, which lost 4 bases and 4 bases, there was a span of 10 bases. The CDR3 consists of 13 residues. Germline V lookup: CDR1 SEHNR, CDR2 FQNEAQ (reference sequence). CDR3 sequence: CASSSGRSTEAFF. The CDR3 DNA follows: TGTGCCAGCAGCTCAGGCAGGAGCACTGAAGCTTTCTTT.

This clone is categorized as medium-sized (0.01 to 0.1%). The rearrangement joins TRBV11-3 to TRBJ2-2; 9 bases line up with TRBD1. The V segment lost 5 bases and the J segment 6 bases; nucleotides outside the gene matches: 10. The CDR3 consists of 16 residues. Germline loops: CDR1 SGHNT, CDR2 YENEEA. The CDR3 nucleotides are TGTGCCAGCAGCCCAGTGAGGGACAGGGAGGCCGGGGAGCTGTTTTTT. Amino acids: CASSPVRDREAGELFF.

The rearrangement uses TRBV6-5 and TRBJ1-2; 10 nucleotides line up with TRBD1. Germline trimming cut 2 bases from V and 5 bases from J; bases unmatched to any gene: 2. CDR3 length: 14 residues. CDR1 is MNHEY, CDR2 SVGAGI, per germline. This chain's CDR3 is CASSYRDRGYGYTF. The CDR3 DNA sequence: TGTGCCAGCAGTTACAGGGACAGGGGATATGGCTACACCTTC.